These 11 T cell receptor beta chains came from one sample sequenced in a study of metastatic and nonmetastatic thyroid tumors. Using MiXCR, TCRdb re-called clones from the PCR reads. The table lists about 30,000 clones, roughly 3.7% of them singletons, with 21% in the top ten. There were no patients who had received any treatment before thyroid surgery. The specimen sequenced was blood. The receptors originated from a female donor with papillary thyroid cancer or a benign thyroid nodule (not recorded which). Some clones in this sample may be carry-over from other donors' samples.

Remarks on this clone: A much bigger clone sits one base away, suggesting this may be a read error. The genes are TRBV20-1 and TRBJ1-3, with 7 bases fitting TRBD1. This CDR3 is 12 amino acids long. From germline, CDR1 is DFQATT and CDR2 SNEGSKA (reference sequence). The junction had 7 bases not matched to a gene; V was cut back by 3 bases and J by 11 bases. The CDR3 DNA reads TGCAGTGCTAGGGACAGGTTTGACGCCATATATTTT. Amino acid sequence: CSARDRFDAIYF.

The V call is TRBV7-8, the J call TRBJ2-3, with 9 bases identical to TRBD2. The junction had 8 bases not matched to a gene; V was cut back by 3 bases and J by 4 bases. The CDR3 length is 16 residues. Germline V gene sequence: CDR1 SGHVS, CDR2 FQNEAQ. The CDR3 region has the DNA TGTGCCAGCAGCTTGTTACTACTAGCGGGTTCAGATACGCAGTATTTT. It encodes CASSLLLLAGSDTQYF.

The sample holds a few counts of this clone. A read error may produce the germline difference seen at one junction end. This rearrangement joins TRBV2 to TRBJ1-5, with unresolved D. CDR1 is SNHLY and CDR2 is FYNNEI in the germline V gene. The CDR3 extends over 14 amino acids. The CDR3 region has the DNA TGTGCCAGAAGTCAAGGCGGCGGGAATCAGCCCAAGCATTTT. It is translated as CARSQGGGNQPKHF.

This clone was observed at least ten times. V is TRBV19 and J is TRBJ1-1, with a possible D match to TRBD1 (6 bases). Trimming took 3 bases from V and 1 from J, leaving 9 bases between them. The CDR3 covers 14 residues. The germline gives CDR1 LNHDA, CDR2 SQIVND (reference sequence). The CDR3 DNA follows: TGTGCCAGTAGTATCCTACAGGGGAACACTGAAGCTTTCTTT. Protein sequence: CASSILQGNTEAFF.

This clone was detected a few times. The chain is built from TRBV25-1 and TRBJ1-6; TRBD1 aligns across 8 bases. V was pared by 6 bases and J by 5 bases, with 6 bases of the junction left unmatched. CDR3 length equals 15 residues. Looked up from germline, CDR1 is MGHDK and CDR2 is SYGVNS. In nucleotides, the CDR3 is TGTGCCAGCAGCCCACAGGGGGGAAATAATTCACCCCTCCACTTT. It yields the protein CASSPQGGNNSPLHF.

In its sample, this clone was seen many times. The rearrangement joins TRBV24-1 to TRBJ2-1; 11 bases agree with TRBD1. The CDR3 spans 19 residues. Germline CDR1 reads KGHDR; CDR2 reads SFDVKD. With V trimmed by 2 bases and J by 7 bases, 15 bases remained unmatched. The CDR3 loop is CATSDSLGERDRGWNEQFF. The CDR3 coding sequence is TGTGCCACCAGTGATTCGCTGGGGGAACGGGACAGGGGGTGGAATGAGCAGTTCTTC.

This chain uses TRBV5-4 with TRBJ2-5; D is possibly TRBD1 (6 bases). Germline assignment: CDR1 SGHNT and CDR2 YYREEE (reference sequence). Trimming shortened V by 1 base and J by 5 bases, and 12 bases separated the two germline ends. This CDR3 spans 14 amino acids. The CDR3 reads CASSLTGWGETQYF. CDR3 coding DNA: TGTGCCAGCAGCTTGACAGGGTGGGGGGAGACCCAGTACTTC.

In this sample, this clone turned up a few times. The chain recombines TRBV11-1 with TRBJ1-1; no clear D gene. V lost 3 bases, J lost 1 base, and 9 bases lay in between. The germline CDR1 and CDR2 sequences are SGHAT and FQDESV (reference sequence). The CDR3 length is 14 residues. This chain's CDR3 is CASSFEWGNTEAFF. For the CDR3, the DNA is TGTGCCAGCAGCTTTGAGTGGGGGAACACTGAAGCTTTCTTT.

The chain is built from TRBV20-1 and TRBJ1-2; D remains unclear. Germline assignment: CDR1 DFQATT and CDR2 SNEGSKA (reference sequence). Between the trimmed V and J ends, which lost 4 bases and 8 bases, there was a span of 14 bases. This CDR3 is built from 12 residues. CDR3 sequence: CSAICSFGGYTF. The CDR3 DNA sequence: TGCAGTGCTATATGCAGCTTCGGGGGCTACACCTTC.

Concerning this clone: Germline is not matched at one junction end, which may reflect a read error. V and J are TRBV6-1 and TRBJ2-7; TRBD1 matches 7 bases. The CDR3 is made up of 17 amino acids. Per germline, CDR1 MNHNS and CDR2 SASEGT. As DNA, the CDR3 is TGTGCTAGCAGTGAGCTAAAACGACAGGGTTCTTCGGACGAGCAGTACTTC. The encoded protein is CASSELKRQGSSDEQYF.

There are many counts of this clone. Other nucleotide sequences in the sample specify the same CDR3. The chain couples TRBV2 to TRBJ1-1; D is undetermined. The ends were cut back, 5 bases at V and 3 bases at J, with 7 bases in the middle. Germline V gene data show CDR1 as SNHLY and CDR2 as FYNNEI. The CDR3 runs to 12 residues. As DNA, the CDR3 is TGTGCCAGCAGTTCTAAGTACACTGAAGCTTTCTTT. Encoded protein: CASSSKYTEAFF. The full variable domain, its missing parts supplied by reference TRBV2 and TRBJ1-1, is EPEVTQTPSHQVTQMGQEVILRCVPISNHLYFYWYRQILGQKVEFLVSFYNNEISEKSEIFDDQFSVERPDGSNFTLKIRSTKLEDSAMYFCASSSKYTEAFFGQGTRLTVV.